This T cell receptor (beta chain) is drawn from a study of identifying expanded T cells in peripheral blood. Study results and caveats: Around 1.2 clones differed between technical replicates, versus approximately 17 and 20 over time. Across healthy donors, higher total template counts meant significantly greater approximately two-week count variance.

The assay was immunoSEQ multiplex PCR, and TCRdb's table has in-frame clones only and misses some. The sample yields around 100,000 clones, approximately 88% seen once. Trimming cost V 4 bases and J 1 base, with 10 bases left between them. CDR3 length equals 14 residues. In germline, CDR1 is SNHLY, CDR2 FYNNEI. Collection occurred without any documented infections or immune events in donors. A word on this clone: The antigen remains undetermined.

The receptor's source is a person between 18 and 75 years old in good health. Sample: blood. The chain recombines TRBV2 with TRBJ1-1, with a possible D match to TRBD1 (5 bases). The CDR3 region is CASSAWGGNTEAFF. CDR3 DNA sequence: TGTGCCAGCAGTGCCTGGGGGGGGAACACTGAAGCTTTCTTT.